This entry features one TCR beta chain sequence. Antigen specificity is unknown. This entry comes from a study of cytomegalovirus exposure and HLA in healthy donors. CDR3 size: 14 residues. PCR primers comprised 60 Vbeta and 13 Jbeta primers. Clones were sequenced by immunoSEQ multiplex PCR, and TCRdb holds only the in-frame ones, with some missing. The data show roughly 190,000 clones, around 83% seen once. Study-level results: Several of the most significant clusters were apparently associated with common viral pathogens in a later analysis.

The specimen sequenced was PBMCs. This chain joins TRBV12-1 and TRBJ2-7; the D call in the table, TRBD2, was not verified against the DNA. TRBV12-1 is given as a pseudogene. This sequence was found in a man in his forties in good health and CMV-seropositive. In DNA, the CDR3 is TGTGCCACAATAAAGAGGACTAGCGGGGACGAGCAGTACTTC. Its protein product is CATIKRTSGDEQYF.